Reported below is one T cell receptor (beta chain). The antigen is undetermined. This sample stems from a study of CD8 T cells in Susac syndrome. Whole-study findings and limits: As acknowledged by the study, its TCR sequencing and HLA analysis included a relatively small number of individuals.

In germline, CDR1 is SGHRS, CDR2 YFSETQ. CDR3 size: 16 residues. Trimming took 1 base from V and 2 from J; bases not matched to a gene: 7. Random hexamers were used to reverse transcribe an amount of about 0.45 to 1 ug RNA. Multiplex PCR with immunoSEQ amplified the TCR beta CDR3 across 54 Vbeta and 13 Jbeta. TCRdb independently ran MiXCR on the immunoSEQ multiplex PCR reads; one entry per CDR3 protein. This sample yields hundreds of thousands of distinct CDR3 sequences, of which approximately 89% are seen a single time; about 0.12% belongs to the top ten. The chain employs TRBV5-1 and TRBJ2-7; 9 nucleotides agree with TRBD1. This TCR was recovered from a human donor with multiple sclerosis. The sample was CD8+ T cells from PBMCs. The CDR3 coding sequence is TGCGCCAGCAGCTTGACTGGACAGGGGTTTCCCTACGAGCAGTACTTC. It is translated as CASSLTGQGFPYEQYF.